A single sample is the source of the 5 T cell receptor beta chains below, sequenced in a study of blood T cell repertoires in COVID-19. Assay used: immunoSEQ multiplex PCR; TCRdb lists only in-frame clones, some missing. The sample has about 190,000 clones; roughly 88% are singletons. The sequenced sample consisted of peripheral blood. These receptors were obtained from a woman in her thirties or forties who had recovered from COVID-19.

The genes are TRBV19 and TRBJ1-2; D perhaps matches TRBD1 (5 bases). The germline V and J ends were trimmed by 5 bases and 4 bases, with 11 bases remaining between them. CDR1 is LNHDA and CDR2 is SQIVND in the germline V gene (reference sequence). The CDR3 consists of 13 residues. DNA of the CDR3: TGTGCCAGTAGTGGGGCCAACTCCTATGGCTACACCTTC. It translates to CASSGANSYGYTF.

J is TRBJ2-2 and V is TRBV9; perhaps TRBD2 as D (6 bases). The CDR3 runs 14 residues. The V end lost 7 bases, the J end lost 8 bases, and 18 bases lay between the germline ends. CDR1 SGDLS and CDR2 YYNGEE come from the germline V gene. The CDR3 bases are TGTGCCAGCGGTACGATGGAGGGACTGGGGGAGCTGTTTTTT. Translating it yields CASGTMEGLGELFF.

This chain uses TRBV3-1 (or the pseudogene TRBV3-2) with TRBJ2-1; no clear D gene. This CDR3 spans 13 amino acids. V was trimmed by 2 bases and J by 5 bases, leaving 7 bases between them. In germline, CDR1 is LGHDT, CDR2 YNNKEL (reference sequence). CDR3 DNA: TGTGCCAGCAGCCAAACCCCAGACAATGAGCAGTTCTTC. It codes for CASSQTPDNEQFF.

This clone has more than one count but fewer than ten. V and J are TRBV28 and TRBJ1-6; D perhaps matches TRBD1 (6 bases). V was cut by 7 bases and J by 8 bases, with 12 bases left in between. Germline CDR1 reads MDHEN; CDR2 reads SYDVKM. This CDR3 comprises 13 residues. CDR3 in amino acids: CASIGGQDSPLHF. The CDR3 region has the DNA TGTGCCAGCATTGGGGGCCAAGATTCACCCCTCCACTTT.

This clone showed up just once. The chain has TRBV5-4 and TRBJ2-4; D perhaps matches TRBD1 (6 bases). Between the trimmed V and J ends, which lost 5 bases and 4 bases, there was a span of 13 bases. The CDR3 is made up of 14 amino acids. Germline-derived CDR1 and CDR2 are SGHNT and YYREEE (reference sequence). The CDR3 here is CASSSGTIKNIQYF. CDR3 in DNA: TGTGCCAGCAGTTCCGGGACAATAAAAAACATTCAGTACTTC. The variable domain in full, with the rest retrieved from reference TRBV5-4 and TRBJ2-4, is ETGVTQSPTHLIKTRGQQVTLRCSSQSGHNTVSWYQQALGQGPQFIFQYYREEENGRGNFPPRFSGLQFPNYSSELNVNALELDDSALYLCASSSGTIKNIQYFGAGTRLSVL.